The 6 T cell receptor beta chains listed next were all sequenced from one sample in a study of PD-L1 blockade in urothelial cancer. Sequencing used immunoSEQ multiplex PCR; TCRdb keeps in-frame clones, though not all of them. Seen here are 90,000 to 130,000 clones, approximately 89% observed once, and the top ten hold approximately 3.8%. Time point specified: peripheral blood 6 weeks after treatment start. The starting material was PBMCs, obtained around atezolizumab (anti-PD-L1) treatment. The source of these receptors is a man in his 60s with urothelial cancer.

The chain uses TRBV7-2 and TRBJ2-5, with 9 bases fitting TRBD1. Looked up from germline, CDR1 is SGHTA and CDR2 is FQGNSA. V was pared by 3 bases and J by 5 bases, with 1 base of the junction left unmatched. The CDR3 extends over 13 amino acids. CDR3 sequence reads: CASSFGTGETQYF. The CDR3 DNA reads TGTGCCAGCAGCTTTGGGACAGGGGAGACCCAGTACTTC.

The chain joins TRBV10-1 to TRBJ2-2; 7 bases are shared with TRBD2. The CDR3 has 14 residues. Germline CDR1 reads WNHNN; CDR2 reads SYGVQD (reference sequence). Trimming removed 1 base from V and 4 bases from J; junction bases left unmatched: 0. The CDR3 region is CASSEWGGTGELFF. CDR3 DNA: TGCGCCAGCAGTGAGTGGGGGGGCACCGGGGAGCTGTTTTTT.

The genes are TRBV30 and TRBJ2-5; perhaps TRBD2 as D (6 bases). V lost 5 bases and J 4 bases, leaving 20 bases between the germline ends. The CDR3 contains 15 residues. The germline V gene encodes CDR1 GTSNPN and CDR2 SVGIG (reference sequence). In DNA form, the CDR3 reads TGTGCCTGGTCCCGCGGAGGGGCCGACAGAGAGACCCAGTACTTC. Its translation is CAWSRGGADRETQYF.

The genes are TRBV4-3 and TRBJ2-5; 7 bases map to TRBD1. The V gene end was trimmed by 4 bases and the J gene end by 5 bases; junction bases not matched to a gene: 10. Germline assignment: CDR1 LGHNA and CDR2 YSLEER. This CDR3 spans 15 amino acids. The CDR3 DNA is TGCGCCAGCAGCCCATCGGCACACAGGGGTGAGACCCAGTACTTC. Encoded protein: CASSPSAHRGETQYF.

The chain carries TRBV4-3 and TRBJ1-2, with 10 bases identical to TRBD1. This CDR3 is built from 15 residues. V lost 0 bases to trimming and J lost 6 bases; unmatched junction nucleotides: 4. CDR1 and CDR2 (germline): LGHNA, YSLEER. CDR3 amino acids: CASSQEMTGGHGYTF. The CDR3 DNA reads as TGCGCCAGCAGCCAAGAAATGACAGGGGGCCATGGCTACACCTTC.

CDR3 in amino acids: CASSGQVNTEAFF. CDR3 DNA: TGTGCCAGCAGCGGTCAGGTGAACACTGAAGCTTTCTTT. V gene TRBV7-9 combines with J gene TRBJ1-1; D ambiguous. With 5 bases removed from V and 0 bases from J, the gap between germline ends came to 7 bases. Germline CDR1 is SEHNR and CDR2 is FQNEAQ (reference sequence). The CDR3 spans 13 residues.